Detailed here is one T cell receptor beta chain. The assay was immunoSEQ multiplex PCR, and TCRdb's table has in-frame clones only and misses some. The sample yields approximately 50,000 clones, 75% to 95% seen once. The data belong to a study of blood T cell repertoires in COVID-19. The CDR3 is made up of 13 amino acids. Trimming took off 1 base at V and 6 bases at J, with 10 bases between the two ends. Germline V CDR1 and CDR2: SGHTA, FQGNSA. J is TRBJ2-7 and V is TRBV7-2; D gene ambiguous. The source is a man in his 70s with acute or convalescent COVID-19. Sequenced sample: peripheral blood. The CDR3 DNA is TGTGCCAGCAGCTTAGTACCTATCGGCGAGCAGTACTTC. Residues: CASSLVPIGEQYF.